This T cell receptor (beta chain) was profiled in a study of blood T cell repertoires in COVID-19. Study-level background: Sites in the United States, Italy and Spain provided acute and convalescent COVID-19 samples. In each case, the material was cDNA or gDNA derived from T cells, B-cell-depleted T cells, or PBMCs.

The CDR3 consists of 15 residues. In germline, CDR1 is MNHEY, CDR2 SMNVEV (reference sequence). V lost 2 bases and J lost 3, with 11 bases in between. Original processing notes: Amplification with reference gene primers provided the estimates of nucleated cell counts. Using immunoSEQ multiplex PCR, the repertoire was profiled, and TCRdb retains in-frame clones only, with some absent. The V and J calls and the clone size are those of that table, but D and trimming were determined from the DNA. Among approximately 230,000 clones listed, 86% were seen once. The TCR originated in a man aged 25-45 years who had recovered from COVID-19. This chain uses TRBV27 with TRBJ1-3; D might be TRBD1 (5 bases). The sample was peripheral blood. CDR3 loop: CASSLQGTYGNTIYF. The CDR3 DNA reads TGTGCCAGCAGTTTACAGGGTACTTATGGAAACACCATATATTTT.